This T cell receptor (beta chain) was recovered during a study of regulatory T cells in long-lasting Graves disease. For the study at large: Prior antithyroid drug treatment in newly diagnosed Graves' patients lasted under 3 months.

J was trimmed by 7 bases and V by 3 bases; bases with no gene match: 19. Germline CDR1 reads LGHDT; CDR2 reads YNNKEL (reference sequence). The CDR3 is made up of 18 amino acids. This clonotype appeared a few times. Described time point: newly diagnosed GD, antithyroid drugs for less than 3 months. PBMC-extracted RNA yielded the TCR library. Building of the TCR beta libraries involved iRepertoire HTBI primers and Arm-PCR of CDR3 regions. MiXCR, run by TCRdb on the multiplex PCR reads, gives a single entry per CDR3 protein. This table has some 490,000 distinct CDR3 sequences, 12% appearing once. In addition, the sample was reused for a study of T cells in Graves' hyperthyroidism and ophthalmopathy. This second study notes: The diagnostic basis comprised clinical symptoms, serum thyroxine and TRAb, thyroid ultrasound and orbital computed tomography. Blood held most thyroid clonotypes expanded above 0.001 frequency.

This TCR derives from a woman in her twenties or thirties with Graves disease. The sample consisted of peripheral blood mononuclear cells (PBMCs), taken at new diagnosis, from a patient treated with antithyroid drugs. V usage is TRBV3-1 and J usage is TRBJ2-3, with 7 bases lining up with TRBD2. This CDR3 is CASSHGGQLAIGRHTQYF. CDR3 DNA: TGTGCCAGCAGCCACGGAGGGCAGCTAGCGATCGGGAGGCATACGCAGTATTTT.